Given below is one T cell receptor (beta chain) in context. In the source study's methods: The authors estimated nucleated cell counts from reference gene primer amplification. TCRdb's table, derived via immunoSEQ multiplex PCR, lists solely in-frame clones and lacks some. V and J calls and clone size are given by that table; D and trimming were obtained from the DNA. The sample holds approximately 280,000 clones, around 90% seen once. V lost 0 bases and J 0 bases, leaving 5 bases between the germline ends. CDR1 and CDR2 from the germline V gene are KGHSH and LQKENI. This CDR3 comprises 14 residues. The source of the sample is a study of blood T cell repertoires in COVID-19.

The chain combines TRBV18 with TRBJ1-1; D is uncertain. The receptor was derived from a man aged 45-65 years with acute or convalescent COVID-19. Sequenced input: peripheral blood. The CDR3 reads CASSPPALNTEAFF. The CDR3 DNA is TGTGCCAGCTCACCACCGGCCCTGAACACTGAAGCTTTCTTT.